This T cell receptor beta chain was obtained from a study of T cells in Graves' hyperthyroidism and ophthalmopathy. Study-level information: It was at initial diagnosis, before any treatment, that peripheral blood was collected.

The investigators amplified TCR beta CDR3 regions from RNA transcripts. The TCR CDR3 was amplified in a first-round RT-PCR using the HTBI primer set. TCRdb ran MiXCR on the multiplex PCR reads and lists one entry per CDR3 protein. The table has 280,000 or so distinct CDR3 sequences, less than 30% seen once. This clonotype was recorded at least ten times. CDR1 is MNHGY, CDR2 SVAAGI, per germline. V shed 7 bases, J shed 4 bases, and the junction held 30 bases outside the gene matches. The CDR3 consists of 23 residues. Patients aged 18 to 65 had newly diagnosed hyperthyroidism of under 2 months' duration. The blood sample dates from first hyperthyroidism diagnosis, preceding any ophthalmopathy symptoms.

This clonotype originated in a middle-aged man with Graves' hyperthyroidism that later progressed to Graves' ophthalmopathy. V and J are TRBV6-9 and TRBJ2-5; 13 nucleotides line up with TRBD2. Sequencing was done on a sample of blood. CDR3 loop: CASTPSAGVARTSGRSWGETQYF. The CDR3 region has the DNA TGTGCCAGCACCCCCTCGGCAGGAGTCGCCAGGACTAGCGGGAGAAGTTGGGGAGAGACCCAGTACTTC.